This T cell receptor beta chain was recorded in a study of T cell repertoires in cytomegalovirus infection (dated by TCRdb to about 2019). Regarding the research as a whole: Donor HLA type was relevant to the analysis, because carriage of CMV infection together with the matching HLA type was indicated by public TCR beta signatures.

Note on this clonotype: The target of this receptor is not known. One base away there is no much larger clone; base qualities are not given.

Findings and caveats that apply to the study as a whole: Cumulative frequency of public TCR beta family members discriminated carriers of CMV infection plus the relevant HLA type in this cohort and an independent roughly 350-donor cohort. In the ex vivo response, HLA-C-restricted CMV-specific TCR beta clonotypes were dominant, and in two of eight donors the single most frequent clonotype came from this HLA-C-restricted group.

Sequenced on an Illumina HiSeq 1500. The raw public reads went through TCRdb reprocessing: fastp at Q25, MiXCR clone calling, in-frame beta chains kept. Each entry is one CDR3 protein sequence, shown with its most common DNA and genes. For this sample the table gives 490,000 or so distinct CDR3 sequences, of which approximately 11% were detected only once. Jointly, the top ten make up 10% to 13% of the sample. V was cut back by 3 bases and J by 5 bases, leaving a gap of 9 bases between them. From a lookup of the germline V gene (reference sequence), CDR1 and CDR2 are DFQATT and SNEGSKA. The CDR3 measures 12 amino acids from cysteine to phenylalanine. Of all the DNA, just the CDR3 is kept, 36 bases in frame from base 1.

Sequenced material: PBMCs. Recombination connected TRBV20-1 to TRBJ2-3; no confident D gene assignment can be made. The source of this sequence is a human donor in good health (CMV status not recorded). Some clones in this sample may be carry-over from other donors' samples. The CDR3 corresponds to CSARVTLDTQYF. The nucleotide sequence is TGCAGTGCTAGGGTCACTCTAGATACGCAGTATTTT.